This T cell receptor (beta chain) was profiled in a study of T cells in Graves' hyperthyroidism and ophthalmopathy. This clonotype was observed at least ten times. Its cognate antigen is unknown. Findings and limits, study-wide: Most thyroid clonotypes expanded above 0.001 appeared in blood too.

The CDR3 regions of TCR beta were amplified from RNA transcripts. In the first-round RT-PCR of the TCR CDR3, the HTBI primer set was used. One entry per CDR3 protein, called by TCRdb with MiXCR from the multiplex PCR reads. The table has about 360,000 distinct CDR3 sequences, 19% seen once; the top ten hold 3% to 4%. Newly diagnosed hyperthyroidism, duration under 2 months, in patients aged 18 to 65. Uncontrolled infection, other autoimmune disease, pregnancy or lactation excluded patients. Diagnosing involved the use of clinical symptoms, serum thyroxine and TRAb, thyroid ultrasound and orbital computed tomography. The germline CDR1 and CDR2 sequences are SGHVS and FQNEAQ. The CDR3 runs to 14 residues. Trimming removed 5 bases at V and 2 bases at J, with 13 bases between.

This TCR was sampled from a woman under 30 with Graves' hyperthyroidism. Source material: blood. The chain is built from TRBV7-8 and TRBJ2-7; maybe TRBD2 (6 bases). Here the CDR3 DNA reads TGTGCCAGCAGCGCCTATAGGAGGGCCTACGAGCAGTACTTC. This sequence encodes CASSAYRRAYEQYF. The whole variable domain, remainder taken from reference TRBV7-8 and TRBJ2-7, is GAGVSQSPRYKVAKRGQDVALRCDPISGHVSLFWYQQALGQGPEFLTYFQNEAQLDKSGLPSDRFFAERPEGSVSTLKIQRTQQEDSAVYLCASSAYRRAYEQYFGPGTRLTVT.